A selection of T cell receptor beta chains follows, all from one sample in a study of prognosis after radiotherapy for stage I lung cancer. TCRdb independently ran MiXCR on the multiplex PCR reads; one entry per CDR3 protein. In the table there are 59,000 or so distinct CDR3 sequences, around 27% of which are singletons. Material: PBMCs, obtained before or after stereotactic body radiation therapy (not recorded which). Every receptor here comes from a donor aged 50 or older with non-small cell lung cancer. Both conserved end residues are trimmed from each CDR3.

TRBJ1-2,TRBV5-1,ASSRQKPTDRGAHDGYT
TRBJ1-3,TRBV5-5,ASSLDRGTGNTIY
TRBJ2-1,TRBV6-1,ASTPYGGTDYNEQF
TRBJ2-3,TRBV11-2,ASSPAGLAGYTDTQY
TRBJ2-7,TRBV20-1,SAPRGAYEQY
TRBJ2-6,TRBV6-2/TRBV6-3,AGRNRGPGANVLT
TRBJ1-4,TRBV5-5,ASSFMGLATNEKLF
TRBJ2-3,TRBV9,ASSVEGVGRDTQY
TRBJ1-5,TRBV12-3/TRBV12-4,ASSPRRGYNLVSNQPQH
TRBJ1-3,TRBV29-1,SVRTSSGNTIY
TRBJ2-7,TRBV5-1,ASRLTSGSYEQY
TRBJ2-5,TRBV12-3/TRBV12-4,ASAQRQETQY
TRBJ2-5,TRBV20-1,SPGGTGGYETQY
TRBJ1-5,TRBV28,ASSSPTDQPQH
TRBJ1-1,TRBV20-1,STSPRAAGKTEAF
TRBJ1-4,TRBV5-1,ASSLGPSGGRGEKLF
TRBJ2-7,TRBV6-8,ASRGGSSYEQY
TRBJ2-7,TRBV10-3,AISDEALGYEQY
TRBJ2-1,TRBV5-4,ASSLDSYNEQF
TRBJ2-5,TRBV20-1,SARSLSGGLWETQY
TRBJ2-5,TRBV20-1,SARTLAGGPVETQY
TRBJ2-5,TRBV2,ASSPLRGGAETQY
TRBJ1-1,TRBV6-1,ASRPTVNTEAF
TRBJ2-7,TRBV10-2,ASTSTGETFSYEQY
TRBJ1-5,TRBV27,VSSPAGGQRQPQH
TRBJ2-3,TRBV27,VGSPPRGGAKDTQY
TRBJ2-7,TRBV20-1,SAPGLSLRQY
TRBJ2-2,TRBV18,ASSSGQGITGELF
TRBJ1-6,TRBV6-2/TRBV6-3,ASSWDRGRTYNSPLH
TRBJ2-3,TRBV30,AWQDVVRGLDTQY
TRBJ1-1,TRBV6-9,ASSFAGTSKGTEAF
TRBJ1-1,TRBV30,AWNVGTMNTEAF
TRBJ2-5,TRBV20-1,SAERETQY
TRBJ2-1,TRBV5-1,ASSLGQAGYNEQF
TRBJ1-4,TRBV6-1,ASSDLDRAAGEKLF
TRBJ2-2,TRBV5-1,ASRWREAGELF
TRBJ2-3,TRBV7-2,ASSPRLAGSTDTQY
TRBJ2-3,TRBV5-6,ASSTTAGEDTQY
TRBJ1-2,TRBV6-1,ASSEASRVNGYT
TRBJ1-3,TRBV14,ASSGTTGAFSGNTIY
TRBJ2-1,TRBV20-1,SARDQQGVEQF
TRBJ1-6,TRBV7-9,TSSLGDINSPLH
TRBJ1-6,TRBV6-5,ASSYHAVRDNSPLH
TRBJ2-1,TRBV30,AGSGSPYNEQF
TRBJ2-7,TRBV6-1,ASTVPPNEQY
TRBJ1-6,TRBV6-1,ASSEATKSPLH
TRBJ2-3,TRBV6-2/TRBV6-3,VSSDRWDPTDTQY
TRBJ1-2,TRBV24-1,ATSDSLGYGYT
TRBJ1-6,TRBV7-2,ACSLDPNSPLH
TRBJ2-7,TRBV30,AWGRGSPGQY
TRBJ1-6,TRBV9,ASSPSGVSYNSPLH